This entry lists 20 T cell receptor beta chains sequenced from one sample in a study of beta chain features in type 1 diabetes. Study-level findings and limits: Type 1 diabetes patients showed a moderate but significant shortening of TCRB CDR3s in all four CD4+ subsets.

Every isolated RNA sample was fully reverse transcribed, so sequencing captured expressed TCRB transcripts. Libraries were prepared by immunoSEQ multiplex PCR; TCRdb keeps only in-frame clonotypes and omits some of them. The sample carries hundreds of thousands of clones, 10% to 15% recorded once. Their antigens are not known. The sample taken for sequencing was naive CD4+ T cells from blood. The origin of the receptors is a man younger than 35 with type 1 diabetes.

As concerns this clone: Other nucleotide sequences in the sample specify the same CDR3. V and J are TRBV5-1 and TRBJ2-7; TRBD1 aligns across 9 bases. Germline V CDR1 and CDR2: SGHRS, YFSETQ. V shed 3 bases and J 6 bases; nucleotides not matched to a gene: 1. The CDR3 loop spans 12 amino acids. The CDR3 bases are TGCGCCAGCAGCTCGACAGGGGGCGAGCAGTACTTC. Protein sequence: CASSSTGGEQYF.

This clone was observed a few times. The rearrangement links TRBV5-1 to TRBJ2-5; D is uncertain. Trimming shortened V by 5 bases and J by 0 bases, and 11 bases separated the two germline ends. CDR3 length equals 14 residues. The V gene's germline CDR1 is SGHRS and CDR2 YFSETQ. The CDR3 DNA sequence: TGCGCCAGCAGTCTAAGCGAGCACCAAGAGACCCAGTACTTC. Its translation: CASSLSEHQETQYF.

The V gene is TRBV30, the J gene TRBJ1-4; 8 bases line up with TRBD1. The length of the CDR3 is 15 residues. Unmatched junction bases numbered 9, after V lost 5 bases and J lost 4 bases. Germline loops: CDR1 GTSNPN, CDR2 SVGIG (reference sequence). This CDR3 is CAWQGRTGINEKLFF. The CDR3 nucleotides read TGTGCCTGGCAGGGACGGACAGGGATTAATGAAAAACTGTTTTTT.

This clone was counted between two and nine times. The chain combines TRBV27 with TRBJ1-6; TRBD1 agrees at 9 bases. V was clipped by 7 bases and J by 7 bases; unmatched bases: 5. The germline V gene encodes CDR1 MNHEY and CDR2 SMNVEV (reference sequence). The length of the CDR3 is 14 residues. For the CDR3, the DNA is TGTGCCAGCACCTGGGACAGGGAAAATTCACCCCTCCACTTT. This translates into CASTWDRENSPLHF.

The chain uses TRBV7-2 and TRBJ2-1; D is ambiguous. This CDR3 contains 13 residues. Trimming left V 7 bases short and J 0 bases short, with 7 bases between. Looked up from germline, CDR1 is SGHTA and CDR2 is FQGNSA. This CDR3 is CASTRLSYNEQFF. The DNA for the CDR3 is TGTGCCAGCACCAGGCTCTCCTACAATGAGCAGTTCTTC. The complete variable domain, with remaining parts taken from reference TRBV7-2 and TRBJ2-1, reads GAGVSQSPSNKVTEKGKDVELRCDPISGHTALYWYRQSLGQGLEFLIYFQGNSAPDKSGLPSDRFSAERTGGSVSTLTIQRTQQEDSAVYLCASTRLSYNEQFFGPGTRLTVL.

This chain connects TRBV18 to TRBJ2-5; no clear D gene. CDR1 KGHSH and CDR2 LQKENI come from the germline V gene. This CDR3 has 14 residues. The ends were cut back, 0 bases at V and 2 bases at J, with 7 bases in the middle. CDR3 DNA sequence: TGTGCCAGCTCACCACCCCCTCAACAAGAGACCCAGTACTTC. Translated: CASSPPPQQETQYF.

This clone was seen a handful of times. The gene calls are TRBV9 and TRBJ2-1; 9 nucleotides align to TRBD1. The ends lost 0 bases at V and 3 bases at J; junction bases unmatched: 13. The CDR3 sequence is 19 residues long. Germline CDR1 and CDR2: SGDLS and YYNGEE. The chain's CDR3 is CASSVGGQGKRKGYNEQFF. CDR3 nucleotides: TGTGCCAGCAGCGTAGGGGGACAGGGTAAACGGAAAGGCTACAATGAGCAGTTCTTC.

The chain carries TRBV2 and TRBJ2-1; TRBD1 matches 8 bases. The CDR3 is 14 residues long. J lost 8 bases, V lost 7 bases, and 10 bases had no gene match. Germline-derived CDR1 and CDR2 are SNHLY and FYNNEI. As DNA, the CDR3 is TGTGCCAGCATTCCGGGCCAGGGGGCCGATGAGCAGTTCTTC. This sequence encodes CASIPGQGADEQFF. The entire variable domain, with the rest obtained from reference TRBV2 and TRBJ2-1, is as follows: EPEVTQTPSHQVTQMGQEVILRCVPISNHLYFYWYRQILGQKVEFLVSFYNNEISEKSEIFDDQFSVERPDGSNFTLKIRSTKLEDSAMYFCASIPGQGADEQFFGPGTRLTVL.

The gene calls are TRBV30 and TRBJ1-1; D not resolved. Germline lookup yields CDR1 GTSNPN and CDR2 SVGIG (reference sequence). Deletions cut 0 bases from V and 6 bases from J, with 8 bases between. This CDR3 spans 12 amino acids. The CDR3 sequence: CAWSVSSSEAFF. The CDR3 DNA reads TGTGCCTGGAGTGTAAGTTCATCTGAAGCTTTCTTT.

The gene calls are TRBV9 and TRBJ1-1, with D unresolved. V lost 4 bases and J lost 0, with 16 bases in between. CDR1 SGDLS and CDR2 YYNGEE come from the germline V gene. There are 16 residues in the CDR3. In DNA form, the CDR3 reads TGTGCCAGCAGCCCTAGTGGACCGATTATGAACACTGAAGCTTTCTTT. The encoded protein is CASSPSGPIMNTEAFF.

This clone has more than one count but fewer than ten. This chain joins TRBV19 and TRBJ1-2; D possibly corresponds to TRBD1 (6 bases). The CDR3 has 15 amino acids. With 7 bases removed from V and 2 bases from J, the gap between germline ends came to 17 bases. Germline V gene data show CDR1 as LNHDA and CDR2 as SQIVND (reference sequence). The CDR3 region is CASMGGRQENYGYTF. The DNA of the CDR3 is TGTGCCAGTATGGGGGGTCGACAGGAGAACTATGGCTACACCTTC.

This clone was picked up a small number of times. The chain joins TRBV19 to TRBJ1-6; 8 bases map to TRBD1. Germline assignment: CDR1 LNHDA and CDR2 SQIVND (reference sequence). V shed 3 bases, J shed 8 bases, and the junction held 3 bases outside the gene matches. CDR3 length: 14 residues. Here the CDR3 DNA reads TGTGCCAGTAGTATCGGACAGGGAGATTCACCCCTCCACTTT. It encodes CASSIGQGDSPLHF.

The chain uses TRBV19 and TRBJ1-6, with D maybe TRBD1 (5 bases). Germline V gene lookup returns CDR1 LNHDA and CDR2 SQIVND (reference sequence). This CDR3 is built from 15 residues. Deletions cut 3 bases from V and 5 bases from J, with 11 bases between. CDR3: CASSMSRADNSPLHF. As DNA, the CDR3 is TGTGCCAGTAGTATGAGCAGGGCGGATAATTCACCCCTCCACTTT.

In its sample, this clone was seen a few times. This chain joins TRBV7-8 and TRBJ2-1; no definite D call. Germline-derived CDR1 and CDR2 are SGHVS and FQNEAQ. The CDR3 runs 14 residues. The V gene lost 5 bases and the J gene lost 5 bases, with 13 bases spanning the gap. In DNA form, the CDR3 reads TGTGCCAGCAGCCCCCGACTTCTGCACAATGAGCAGTTCTTC. This codes for CASSPRLLHNEQFF.

The chain uses TRBV7-9 and TRBJ2-3; D ambiguous. Trimming took off 1 base at V and 3 bases at J, with 11 bases between the two ends. The germline V gene has CDR1 SEHNR and CDR2 FQNEAQ (reference sequence). The CDR3 contains 15 residues. The CDR3 protein is CASSLDRLGTDTQYF. CDR3 DNA: TGTGCCAGCAGCTTAGATCGGCTGGGGACAGATACGCAGTATTTT.

This clone was observed a handful of times. The J gene is TRBJ2-2, the V gene TRBV7-9; 8 nucleotides line up with TRBD1. The CDR3 has 15 amino acids. Trimming removed 6 bases from V and 1 base from J; junction bases left unmatched: 4. In germline, CDR1 is SEHNR, CDR2 FQNEAQ (reference sequence). This CDR3 reads CASSHGTGNTGELFF. CDR3 DNA sequence: TGTGCCAGCAGTCACGGGACAGGGAACACCGGGGAGCTGTTTTTT. The full variable domain, its missing parts supplied by reference TRBV7-9 and TRBJ2-2, is DTGVSQNPRHKITKRGQNVTFRCDPISEHNRLYWYRQTLGQGPEFLTYFQNEAQLEKSRLLSDRFSAERPKGSFSTLEIQRTEQGDSAMYLCASSHGTGNTGELFFGEGSRLTVL.

The rearrangement joins TRBV4-1 to TRBJ1-5; D call uncertain. The V gene's germline CDR1 is MGHRA and CDR2 YSYEKL. This CDR3 is built from 14 residues. V was shortened by 0 bases and J by 7 bases, with 10 bases between the two germline ends. CDR3 amino acids: CASSQDSGRQPQHF. CDR3 coding DNA: TGCGCCAGCAGCCAAGATTCAGGTCGGCAGCCCCAGCATTTT.

The CDR3 sequence: CSVTSVSGDRGLSAQYF. CDR3 nucleotides: TGCAGCGTGACAAGCGTGAGTGGGGACAGGGGGCTGAGTGCGCAGTACTTC. The chain uses TRBV29-1 and TRBJ2-7; 12 bases agree with TRBD1. Germline values: CDR1 SQVTM, CDR2 ANQGSEA. The ends lost 6 bases at V and 9 bases at J; junction bases unmatched: 21. The CDR3 has 17 amino acids.

This sequence joins TRBV4-1 and TRBJ2-4; 7 nucleotides line up with TRBD1. Germline assignment: CDR1 MGHRA and CDR2 YSYEKL. The CDR3 contains 16 residues. The ends lost 5 bases at V and 1 base at J; junction bases unmatched: 8. CDR3 sequence reads: CASSAPTGSAKNIQYF. CDR3 in DNA: TGCGCCAGCAGCGCCCCGACAGGGTCGGCCAAAAACATTCAGTACTTC.

A few counts support this clone. The rearrangement links TRBV30 to TRBJ2-7, with 7 bases fitting TRBD1. The CDR3 covers 16 residues. With 3 bases clipped from V and 4 bases from J, the junction kept 15 bases outside the gene matches. From germline, CDR1 is GTSNPN and CDR2 SVGIG (reference sequence). CDR3 loop: CAWSPARTGLVYEQYF. The CDR3 DNA reads TGTGCCTGGAGCCCCGCCCGGACAGGCTTGGTTTACGAGCAGTACTTC.